This T cell receptor (beta chain) was retrieved from a study of blood T cell repertoires in COVID-19. Study as a whole: From T cells, B-cell-depleted T cells, or PBMCs came the material, which was cDNA or gDNA.

Under the authors' procedure: Counts of nucleated cells, estimated from reference gene primer amplification, were obtained. Libraries were prepared by immunoSEQ multiplex PCR; TCRdb keeps only in-frame clonotypes and omits some of them. V and J calls and clone size follow that table, whereas D and trimming were derived from the DNA. The sample includes about 150,000 clones, about four fifths of them seen just once. The CDR3 runs to 14 residues. CDR1 and CDR2 from the germline V gene are SGHNT and YYREEE (reference sequence). V was pared by 0 bases and J by 8 bases, with 4 bases of the junction left unmatched.

The J gene is TRBJ2-1, the V gene TRBV5-4; TRBD2 matches at 8 bases. The sequence derives from a woman of 80 years or more with acute or convalescent COVID-19. Input material: peripheral blood. The CDR3 protein is CASSLGTSFYEQFF. CDR3 bases: TGTGCCAGCAGCTTGGGGACTAGCTTCTATGAGCAGTTCTTC.